This record looks at one T cell receptor beta chain sequence and its context. This record belongs to a study of memory CD4+ T cells and cytomegalovirus serostatus. At the level of the study: Donors were healthy Belgian adults, fewer than ten CMV seropositive and 20 to 30 seronegative.

V dropped 7 bases and J dropped 2; count of bases not matched to a gene: 4. Germline loops: CDR1 LGHNA, CDR2 YNFKEQ. CDR3 length: 13 residues. Profiled with immunoSEQ multiplex PCR; TCRdb holds only in-frame clones, not every one. The sample contains tens of thousands of clones, 77% of which appear only once. Single viable CD3+CD4+CD8-CD45RO+ cells were sorted as the memory CD4+ T cells. CMV serostatus came from serum IgG against pp150, pp28, p38, p52. The source of this sequence is an adult in good health and CMV-seronegative. The gene calls are TRBV4-2 and TRBJ1-2; 7 bases map to TRBD1. The sequencing input was memory CD4+ T cells from blood. CDR3 nucleotide sequence: TGTGCCAGCAACCTAGGGGGCAACTATGGCTACACCTTC. This gives the protein CASNLGGNYGYTF.